This T cell receptor beta chain was retrieved from a study of response to subunit inactivated influenza vaccine. This clonotype was counted a few times. TCRdb reanalysed the RT-PCR reads using MiXCR and keeps one entry per CDR3 protein. The table lists approximately 170,000 distinct CDR3 sequences, 9.5% to 15% of them singletons. These same records also appear under a second study, on T cells expressing NK-cell markers. From that second work: Libraries used 5'RACE template switching adding universal primer site and UMIs. Top CD8+ clonotypes included the dominant CD3+CD56+NKG2C+ clonotypes in several donors. Topping the CD3+CD56-NKG2C+ fraction as well were these clonotypes, in a few donors.

The specimen was CD8+ T cells sorted from PBMCs, collected roughly 12 days after vaccination. This clonotype originated in a man aged 45-65 years who received an inactivated influenza vaccine.

The CDR3 bases are TGTGCCATCAGTGAGTCGAGTGAACAGGGGATCTACAATGAGCAGTTCTTC. Amino acids: CAISESSEQGIYNEQFF. The chain uses TRBV10-3 and TRBJ2-1; 7 bases fit TRBD1. Trimming at V came to 0 bases and at J to 3 bases, leaving 8 bases not matched to a gene. The germline V gene encodes CDR1 ENHRY and CDR2 SYGVKD. The CDR3 loop spans 17 amino acids.